This is a list of T cell receptor beta chains from one sample in a study of OX40 agonist ivuxolimab in advanced cancers. The protocol was immunoSEQ multiplex PCR, while the TCRdb copy is restricted to in-frame clones and leaves out a portion. Here the sample spans 60,000 to 75,000 clones, roughly nine tenths being singletons. The specimen was CD4+ or CD8+ T cells sorted from blood, collected in a trial of the OX40 agonist ivuxolimab. The source is an adult with an advanced solid tumor such as melanoma, head and neck, liver or kidney cancer. Both conserved end residues are part of each CDR3. Each record gives: J gene, clone size, D gene, CDR3 length, V gene, CDR3 DNA, CDR3 protein. A D gene is named only where the DNA matches it firmly. Size values are once, few and many counts, or a class for expanded clones, and some rows have none.

j_call: TRBJ1-2
clone_size: .
d_call: .
cdr3_length: 13
v_call: TRBV6-6
cdr3_nt: TGTGCCAGCAGTTACCAGGGCGACTATGGCTACACCTTC
cdr3_aa: CASSYQGDYGYTF

j_call: TRBJ2-7
clone_size: .
d_call: .
cdr3_length: 12
v_call: TRBV5-8
cdr3_nt: TGTGCCAGCAGCTTAGGACAGCCCGTTGAGTACTTC
cdr3_aa: CASSLGQPVEYF

j_call: TRBJ2-7
clone_size: .
d_call: TRBD2
cdr3_length: 16
v_call: TRBV23-1
cdr3_nt: TGCGCCAGCAGTCTCGGGGGGAGCGGGAGCACCTACGAGCAGTACTTC
cdr3_aa: CASSLGGSGSTYEQYF

j_call: TRBJ2-3
clone_size: .
d_call: TRBD2
cdr3_length: 13
v_call: TRBV11-2
cdr3_nt: TGTGCCAGCACCCTCGGGGGGGCAGATACGCAGTATTTT
cdr3_aa: CASTLGGADTQYF

j_call: TRBJ2-5
clone_size: .
d_call: TRBD2
cdr3_length: 16
v_call: TRBV14
cdr3_nt: TGTGCCAGCAGCCAAAGGGAGGGGACCGCCGAGGAGACCCAGTACTTC
cdr3_aa: CASSQREGTAEETQYF

j_call: TRBJ2-3
clone_size: .
d_call: TRBD2
cdr3_length: 14
v_call: TRBV7-2
cdr3_nt: TGTGCCAGCAGCTATAGCGGGAGGACAGATACGCAGTATTTT
cdr3_aa: CASSYSGRTDTQYF

j_call: TRBJ2-5
clone_size: once
d_call: .
cdr3_length: 15
v_call: TRBV11-3
cdr3_nt: TGTGCCAGCAGCCCCCAGGTGGGGTTGTCAGAGACCCAGTACTTC
cdr3_aa: CASSPQVGLSETQYF

j_call: TRBJ2-5
clone_size: .
d_call: .
cdr3_length: 15
v_call: TRBV28
cdr3_nt: TGTGCCAGCAGTTTGGAACCAATAGGAAGAGAGACCCAGTACTTC
cdr3_aa: CASSLEPIGRETQYF

j_call: TRBJ1-2
clone_size: .
d_call: TRBD1
cdr3_length: 15
v_call: TRBV5-4
cdr3_nt: TGTGCCAGCAGCTTGACGACGACAGGGTTCTATGGCTACACCTTC
cdr3_aa: CASSLTTTGFYGYTF

j_call: TRBJ1-1
clone_size: .
d_call: TRBD1
cdr3_length: 15
v_call: TRBV9
cdr3_nt: TGTGCCAGCAGCGTGACCGGGACAGTAAACACTGAAGCTTTCTTT
cdr3_aa: CASSVTGTVNTEAFF

j_call: TRBJ2-4
clone_size: .
d_call: .
cdr3_length: 17
v_call: TRBV4-2
cdr3_nt: TGTGCCAGCAGCCAAGATCCGGCAGGACTAGCCAAAAACATTCAGTACTTC
cdr3_aa: CASSQDPAGLAKNIQYF

j_call: TRBJ2-1
clone_size: .
d_call: .
cdr3_length: 18
v_call: TRBV7-9
cdr3_nt: TGTGCCAGCAGCTTAGCCTACCAGTCCAGGCCTGAATACAATGAGCAGTTCTTC
cdr3_aa: CASSLAYQSRPEYNEQFF

j_call: TRBJ1-1
clone_size: .
d_call: .
cdr3_length: 14
v_call: TRBV9
cdr3_nt: TGTGCCAGCAGCGTAGCAGGGGAGAACACTGAAGCTTTCTTT
cdr3_aa: CASSVAGENTEAFF

j_call: TRBJ1-1
clone_size: .
d_call: TRBD1
cdr3_length: 11
v_call: TRBV30
cdr3_nt: TGTGCCTCCTCGGGGGACAGTGAAGCTTTCTTT
cdr3_aa: CASSGDSEAFF

j_call: TRBJ2-1
clone_size: .
d_call: TRBD2
cdr3_length: 15
v_call: TRBV5-4
cdr3_nt: TGTGCCAGCAGCTGGGGACTAGCGGGGGACAATGAGCAGTTCTTC
cdr3_aa: CASSWGLAGDNEQFF

j_call: TRBJ1-1
clone_size: .
d_call: .
cdr3_length: 13
v_call: TRBV6-6
cdr3_nt: TGTGCCAGCAGTTACGGATCGAACACTGAAGCTTTCTTT
cdr3_aa: CASSYGSNTEAFF

j_call: TRBJ2-1
clone_size: .
d_call: .
cdr3_length: 13
v_call: TRBV4-1
cdr3_nt: TGCGCCAGCAGCCTACCCTCCTACAATGAGCAGTTCTTC
cdr3_aa: CASSLPSYNEQFF

j_call: TRBJ1-2
clone_size: .
d_call: TRBD1
cdr3_length: 16
v_call: TRBV9
cdr3_nt: TGTGCCAGCAGCGTAGGGACAGGGGGCTTATATTATGGCTACACCTTC
cdr3_aa: CASSVGTGGLYYGYTF

j_call: TRBJ2-5
clone_size: .
d_call: TRBD1
cdr3_length: 17
v_call: TRBV28
cdr3_nt: TGTGCCAGCAGTCCATTCCAGACAGGGGGACACCAAGAGACCCAGTACTTC
cdr3_aa: CASSPFQTGGHQETQYF

j_call: TRBJ2-7
clone_size: once
d_call: .
cdr3_length: 15
v_call: TRBV4-2
cdr3_nt: TGTGCCAGCAGCCAAGTCAGGGGCGCCCCCTACGAGCAGTACTTC
cdr3_aa: CASSQVRGAPYEQYF

j_call: TRBJ2-3
clone_size: .
d_call: .
cdr3_length: 15
v_call: TRBV18
cdr3_nt: TGTGCCAGCTCACCGCGGAAAGACAGAGCTGATACGCAGTATTTT
cdr3_aa: CASSPRKDRADTQYF

j_call: TRBJ2-1
clone_size: .
d_call: TRBD1
cdr3_length: 12
v_call: TRBV7-9
cdr3_nt: TGTGCCAGCAGCTTCCAGGGGGATGAGCAGTTCTTC
cdr3_aa: CASSFQGDEQFF

j_call: TRBJ1-6
clone_size: .
d_call: .
cdr3_length: 15
v_call: TRBV5-4
cdr3_nt: TGTGCCAGCAGCGATCTCAGGGGTGGTAATTCACCCCTCCACTTT
cdr3_aa: CASSDLRGGNSPLHF

j_call: TRBJ1-4
clone_size: once
d_call: .
cdr3_length: 16
v_call: TRBV5-1
cdr3_nt: TGCGCCAGCAGCCCACGGGGCCAGGCAACTAATGAAAAACTGTTTTTT
cdr3_aa: CASSPRGQATNEKLFF

j_call: TRBJ1-1
clone_size: .
d_call: TRBD1
cdr3_length: 14
v_call: TRBV30
cdr3_nt: TGTGCCTGGAGTAGTCAGGGGGGGTACACTGAAGCTTTCTTT
cdr3_aa: CAWSSQGGYTEAFF

j_call: TRBJ1-6
clone_size: .
d_call: .
cdr3_length: 16
v_call: TRBV5-1
cdr3_nt: TGCGCCAGCAGCTTGGGGATCGGGGGGTATAATTCACCCCTCCACTTT
cdr3_aa: CASSLGIGGYNSPLHF

j_call: TRBJ1-5
clone_size: few
d_call: .
cdr3_length: 12
v_call: TRBV27
cdr3_nt: TGTGCCAGCAGTAGCCAGGGTCAGCCCCAGCATTTT
cdr3_aa: CASSSQGQPQHF

j_call: TRBJ1-4
clone_size: .
d_call: .
cdr3_length: 16
v_call: TRBV25-1
cdr3_nt: TGTGCCAGCAGCCCCCGTGGCGTAAGGAGTAATGAAAAACTGTTTTTT
cdr3_aa: CASSPRGVRSNEKLFF

j_call: TRBJ1-5
clone_size: .
d_call: .
cdr3_length: 14
v_call: TRBV27
cdr3_nt: TGTGCCAGCAGTTTAAGGGGGGGCTATCAGCCCCAGCATTTT
cdr3_aa: CASSLRGGYQPQHF

j_call: TRBJ1-2
clone_size: .
d_call: .
cdr3_length: 15
v_call: TRBV4-2
cdr3_nt: TGTGCCAGCAGCCAGGAACCTGGGGACGACTATGGCTACACCTTC
cdr3_aa: CASSQEPGDDYGYTF

j_call: TRBJ2-3
clone_size: .
d_call: TRBD2
cdr3_length: 14
v_call: TRBV27
cdr3_nt: TGTGCCAGCAGTTCGGGACTACTTGTAGATACGCAGTATTTT
cdr3_aa: CASSSGLLVDTQYF

j_call: TRBJ2-1
clone_size: .
d_call: TRBD2
cdr3_length: 15
v_call: TRBV9
cdr3_nt: TGTGCCAGCAGCGTGTTTGCTAGCGGGTACAATGAGCAGTTCTTC
cdr3_aa: CASSVFASGYNEQFF

j_call: TRBJ2-2
clone_size: .
d_call: TRBD1
cdr3_length: 16
v_call: TRBV7-9
cdr3_nt: TGTGCCAGCAGCCTTTTGGACAGGTCGAACACCGGGGAGCTGTTTTTT
cdr3_aa: CASSLLDRSNTGELFF

j_call: TRBJ1-5
clone_size: .
d_call: TRBD1
cdr3_length: 15
v_call: TRBV11-2
cdr3_nt: TGTGCCAGCAGCCAGGGGGGGCTTAGCAATCAGCCCCAGCATTTT
cdr3_aa: CASSQGGLSNQPQHF

j_call: TRBJ2-5
clone_size: once
d_call: .
cdr3_length: 15
v_call: TRBV19
cdr3_nt: TGTGCCAGTACTAGAACGAGGGGGGATCAGGAGACCCAGTACTTC
cdr3_aa: CASTRTRGDQETQYF

j_call: TRBJ2-7
clone_size: .
d_call: TRBD2
cdr3_length: 14
v_call: TRBV7-8
cdr3_nt: TGTGCCAGCAGCTCTAGCGGGATTATTTACGAGCAGTACTTC
cdr3_aa: CASSSSGIIYEQYF

j_call: TRBJ2-5
clone_size: .
d_call: TRBD1
cdr3_length: 16
v_call: TRBV27
cdr3_nt: TGTGCCAGCAGTTTATATTCGGGACAGGGAGCCGAGACCCAGTACTTC
cdr3_aa: CASSLYSGQGAETQYF

j_call: TRBJ2-1
clone_size: .
d_call: .
cdr3_length: 11
v_call: TRBV19
cdr3_nt: TGTGCCAGTAGTATAGGCAATGAGCAGTTCTTC
cdr3_aa: CASSIGNEQFF

j_call: TRBJ1-2
clone_size: .
d_call: .
cdr3_length: 13
v_call: TRBV27
cdr3_nt: TGTGCCAGCAGAACGAACGGAAACTATGGCTACACCTTC
cdr3_aa: CASRTNGNYGYTF

j_call: TRBJ1-1
clone_size: .
d_call: TRBD1
cdr3_length: 15
v_call: TRBV2
cdr3_nt: TGTGCCAGCAGTGAAAGGGGGCGCCAAGACACTGAAGCTTTCTTT
cdr3_aa: CASSERGRQDTEAFF

j_call: TRBJ2-7
clone_size: .
d_call: TRBD2
cdr3_length: 16
v_call: TRBV2
cdr3_nt: TGTGCCAGCGGGGGACTAGCGGGAGGGCCGAGGCTCGAGCAGTACTTC
cdr3_aa: CASGGLAGGPRLEQYF

j_call: TRBJ1-2
clone_size: .
d_call: .
cdr3_length: 16
v_call: TRBV11-2
cdr3_nt: TGTGCCAGCAGCTTAGTACCTTTGGGCAGGATATATGGCTACACCTTC
cdr3_aa: CASSLVPLGRIYGYTF

j_call: TRBJ2-3
clone_size: .
d_call: TRBD2
cdr3_length: 16
v_call: TRBV10-1
cdr3_nt: TGCGCCAGCAGTGAGTCACTAGCGCCAAGCACAGATACGCAGTATTTT
cdr3_aa: CASSESLAPSTDTQYF

j_call: TRBJ1-2
clone_size: .
d_call: TRBD1
cdr3_length: 15
v_call: TRBV27
cdr3_nt: TGTGCCAGCAGTTTATCAAGAGGGGGCGCAGATGGCTACACCTTC
cdr3_aa: CASSLSRGGADGYTF

j_call: TRBJ1-4
clone_size: once
d_call: .
cdr3_length: 15
v_call: TRBV7-9
cdr3_nt: TGTGCCAGCAGCTTAGACGGGTTCAAGGAGGAAAAACTGTTTTTT
cdr3_aa: CASSLDGFKEEKLFF

j_call: TRBJ2-7
clone_size: .
d_call: .
cdr3_length: 12
v_call: TRBV7-9
cdr3_nt: TGTGCCAGCAGCAGTCAGGGCAACGAGCAGTACTTC
cdr3_aa: CASSSQGNEQYF

j_call: TRBJ2-3
clone_size: .
d_call: TRBD1
cdr3_length: 15
v_call: TRBV28
cdr3_nt: TGTGCCAGCAGTTTAGCACAGGGGGCCACAGATACGCAGTATTTT
cdr3_aa: CASSLAQGATDTQYF

j_call: TRBJ2-1
clone_size: .
d_call: TRBD2
cdr3_length: 16
v_call: TRBV7-3
cdr3_nt: TGTGCCAGCAGCTTAACCGGGACTACTACCTACAATGAGCAGTTCTTC
cdr3_aa: CASSLTGTTTYNEQFF

j_call: TRBJ2-5
clone_size: .
d_call: TRBD2
cdr3_length: 16
v_call: TRBV14
cdr3_nt: TGTGCCAGCAGCCCCTATAGCGGGGGGGAGTTGGAGACCCAGTACTTC
cdr3_aa: CASSPYSGGELETQYF

j_call: TRBJ2-7
clone_size: .
d_call: .
cdr3_length: 15
v_call: TRBV7-7
cdr3_nt: TGTGCTAGCAGCTTATCAGCTAGCCCTTCCTACGAGCAGTACTTC
cdr3_aa: CASSLSASPSYEQYF